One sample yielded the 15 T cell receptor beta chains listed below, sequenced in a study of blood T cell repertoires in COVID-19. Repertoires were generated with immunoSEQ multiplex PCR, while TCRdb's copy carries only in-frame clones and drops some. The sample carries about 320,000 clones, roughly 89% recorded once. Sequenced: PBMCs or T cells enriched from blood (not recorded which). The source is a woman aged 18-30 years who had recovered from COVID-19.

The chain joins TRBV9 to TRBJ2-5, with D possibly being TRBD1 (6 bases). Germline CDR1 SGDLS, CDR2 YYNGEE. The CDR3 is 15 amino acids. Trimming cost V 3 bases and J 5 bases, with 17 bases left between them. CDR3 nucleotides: TGTGCCAGCAGCGCCGCCGGGACACTCGGGGAGACCCAGTACTTC. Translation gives CASSAAGTLGETQYF.

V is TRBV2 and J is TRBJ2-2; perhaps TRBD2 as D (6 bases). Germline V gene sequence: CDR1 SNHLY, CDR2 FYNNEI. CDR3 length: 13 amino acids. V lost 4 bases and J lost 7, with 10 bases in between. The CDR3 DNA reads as TGTGCCAGCAGTGTCGGGAGAGACGGGGAGCTGTTTTTT. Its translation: CASSVGRDGELFF.

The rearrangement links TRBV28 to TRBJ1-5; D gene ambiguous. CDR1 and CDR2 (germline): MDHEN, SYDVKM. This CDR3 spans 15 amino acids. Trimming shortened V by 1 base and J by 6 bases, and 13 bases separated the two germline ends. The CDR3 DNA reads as TGTGCCAGCAGTTTATCAGCGGGGTTCGGTCAGCCCCAGCATTTT. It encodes CASSLSAGFGQPQHF. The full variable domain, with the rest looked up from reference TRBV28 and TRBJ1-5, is DVKVTQSSRYLVKRTGEKVFLECVQDMDHENMFWYRQDPGLGLRLIYFSYDVKMKEKGDIPEGYSVSREKKERFSLILESASTNQTSMYLCASSLSAGFGQPQHFGDGTRLSIL.

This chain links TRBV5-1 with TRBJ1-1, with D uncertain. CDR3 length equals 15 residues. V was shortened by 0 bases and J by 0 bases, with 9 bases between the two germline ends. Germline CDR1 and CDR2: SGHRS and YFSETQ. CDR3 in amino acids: CASSLGIAVNTEAFF. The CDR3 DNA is TGCGCCAGCAGCTTGGGGATCGCGGTGAACACTGAAGCTTTCTTT.

The CDR3 reads CASTSDTGELFF. CDR3 bases: TGTGCCAGCACTTCCGACACCGGGGAGCTGTTTTTT. This rearrangement joins TRBV27 to TRBJ2-2; the D is unclear. CDR3 size: 12 residues. CDR1 is MNHEY and CDR2 is SMNVEV in the germline V gene (reference sequence). V gave up 7 bases and J gave up 3 bases, with 6 bases separating them.

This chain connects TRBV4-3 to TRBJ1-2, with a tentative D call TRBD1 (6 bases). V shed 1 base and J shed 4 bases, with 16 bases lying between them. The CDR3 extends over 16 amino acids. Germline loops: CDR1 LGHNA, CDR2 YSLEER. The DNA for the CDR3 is TGCGCCAGCAGCCAAGTAATTTCAGGGGAGCCCTATGGCTACACCTTC. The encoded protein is CASSQVISGEPYGYTF.

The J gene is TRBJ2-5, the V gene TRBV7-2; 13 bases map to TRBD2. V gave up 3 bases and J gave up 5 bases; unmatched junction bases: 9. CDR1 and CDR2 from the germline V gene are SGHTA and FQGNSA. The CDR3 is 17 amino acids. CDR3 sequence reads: CASSLGTSGGARETQYF. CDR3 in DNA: TGTGCCAGCAGCTTGGGAACTAGCGGGGGGGCTAGGGAGACCCAGTACTTC.

The CDR3 protein is CAIRTTDRRHTDTQYF. The CDR3 DNA is TGTGCCATCAGAACAACGGACAGGAGACACACAGATACGCAGTATTTT. V usage is TRBV10-3 and J usage is TRBJ2-3; 7 nucleotides match TRBD1. Germline V gene lookup returns CDR1 ENHRY and CDR2 SYGVKD. CDR3 length: 16 residues. With V trimmed by 6 bases and J by 2 bases, 11 bases remained unmatched.

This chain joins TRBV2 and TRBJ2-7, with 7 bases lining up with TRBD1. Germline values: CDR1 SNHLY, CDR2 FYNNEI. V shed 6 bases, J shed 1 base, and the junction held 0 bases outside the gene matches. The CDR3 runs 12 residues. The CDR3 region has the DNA TGTGCCAGCAGGACAGGGTCCTACGAGCAGTACTTC. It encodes CASRTGSYEQYF.

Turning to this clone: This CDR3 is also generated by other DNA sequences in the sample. For the CDR3, the DNA is TGTGCCAGTAGCCCTACAGGGGGCACTGAAGCTTTCTTT. Protein sequence: CASSPTGGTEAFF. The V call is TRBV19, the J call TRBJ1-1; TRBD1 aligns across 8 bases. Trimming took 6 bases from V and 4 from J; bases not matched to a gene: 4. From germline, CDR1 is LNHDA and CDR2 SQIVND (reference sequence). The CDR3 is 13 residues long. The variable domain in full, completed from reference TRBV19 and TRBJ1-1, reads DGGITQSPKYLFRKEGQNVTLSCEQNLNHDAMYWYRQDPGQGLRLIYYSQIVNDFQKGDIAEGYSVSREKKESFPLTVTSAQKNPTAFYLCASSPTGGTEAFFGQGTRLTVV.

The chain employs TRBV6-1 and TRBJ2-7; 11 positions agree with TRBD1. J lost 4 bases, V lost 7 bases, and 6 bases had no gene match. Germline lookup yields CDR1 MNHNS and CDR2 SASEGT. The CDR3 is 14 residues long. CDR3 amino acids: CASKQGTGGYEQYF. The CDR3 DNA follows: TGTGCCAGCAAACAGGGGACAGGGGGGTACGAGCAGTACTTC.

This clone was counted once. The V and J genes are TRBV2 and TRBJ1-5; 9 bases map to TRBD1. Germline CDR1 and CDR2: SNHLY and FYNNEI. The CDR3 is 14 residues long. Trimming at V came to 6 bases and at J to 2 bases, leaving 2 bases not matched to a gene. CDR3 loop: CASSRTGGNQPQHF. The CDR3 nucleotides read TGTGCCAGCAGCCGGACAGGGGGCAATCAGCCCCAGCATTTT.

Here the CDR3 DNA reads TGTGCCAGCAGTTACGGGACAAACTCCTACGAGCAGTACTTC. Protein product: CASSYGTNSYEQYF. This chain links TRBV6-2 or TRBV6-3 with TRBJ2-7; tentative D call: TRBD1 (6 bases). CDR3 size: 14 residues. The V gene's germline CDR1 is MNHEY and CDR2 SVGEGT. Between the trimmed V and J ends, which lost 2 bases and 0 bases, there was a span of 8 bases.

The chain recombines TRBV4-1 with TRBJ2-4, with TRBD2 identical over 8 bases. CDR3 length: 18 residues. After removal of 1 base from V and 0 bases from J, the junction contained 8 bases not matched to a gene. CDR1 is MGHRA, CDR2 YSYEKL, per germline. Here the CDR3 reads CASSQGPAGVLAKNIQYF. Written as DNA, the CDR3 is TGCGCCAGCAGCCAAGGGCCAGCGGGGGTACTAGCCAAAAACATTCAGTACTTC.

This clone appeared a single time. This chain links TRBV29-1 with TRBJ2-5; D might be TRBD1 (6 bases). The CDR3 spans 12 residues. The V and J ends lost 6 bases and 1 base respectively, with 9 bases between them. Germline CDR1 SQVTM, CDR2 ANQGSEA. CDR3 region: CSVLQGQETQYF. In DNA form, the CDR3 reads TGCAGCGTCCTACAGGGCCAAGAGACCCAGTACTTC.